This TCR beta chain appears in the sequencing data of a study of shared clonotypes between healthy human individuals. The authors ran the assay at deep level. Using immunoSEQ multiplex PCR, the repertoire was profiled, and TCRdb retains in-frame clones only, with some absent. The sample includes some 2,400,000 clones, more than 90% of them seen just once. This CDR3 contains 15 residues. V was clipped by 1 base and J by 0 bases, with 7 bases between them. The origin of this receptor is a man aged 18 to 30 in good health. The rearrangement uses TRBV23-1 and TRBJ2-4; unclear D gene. TRBV23-1 is known as an ORF, though its function is uncertain. The source material was naive CD4+ T cells sorted from blood. The subset was: CD45RA+ positively selected. Here the CDR3 DNA reads TGCGCCAGCAGTCAATTAAAGGGAGCCAAAAACATTCAGTACTTC. It translates to CASSQLKGAKNIQYF.